This paragraph reports one T cell receptor beta chain. The antigen is unknown. Positively selected for CCR7, the CD45RO-negative cells used as naive CD8 cells excluded terminally differentiated effector memory CD45RA+ cells. Across several immunoSEQ plates, the genomic DNA of each subset was split evenly. Method: immunoSEQ multiplex PCR; TCRdb's copy keeps in-frame clones and lacks some. The sample includes around 1.9 million clones, approximately 94% of them seen just once. The entry originates in a study of shared clonotypes between healthy human individuals. Germline V CDR1 and CDR2: MNHEY, SMNVEV (reference sequence). The CDR3 consists of 15 residues. Germline trimming cut 8 bases from V and 6 bases from J; bases unmatched to any gene: 8. Findings and limits, study-wide: Clonotype sharing among donors likely depends on sequencing depth.

V usage is TRBV27 and J usage is TRBJ2-1; 12 bases fit TRBD1. Sequenced material: naive CD8+ T cells from PBMCs. This receptor was obtained from a young man in good health. Some clones in this sample may be carry-over from other donors' samples. The CDR3 coding sequence is TGTGCCAGCTGTCTACTGGGACAGGGGGCCAATGAGCAGTTCTTC. This gives the protein CASCLLGQGANEQFF.